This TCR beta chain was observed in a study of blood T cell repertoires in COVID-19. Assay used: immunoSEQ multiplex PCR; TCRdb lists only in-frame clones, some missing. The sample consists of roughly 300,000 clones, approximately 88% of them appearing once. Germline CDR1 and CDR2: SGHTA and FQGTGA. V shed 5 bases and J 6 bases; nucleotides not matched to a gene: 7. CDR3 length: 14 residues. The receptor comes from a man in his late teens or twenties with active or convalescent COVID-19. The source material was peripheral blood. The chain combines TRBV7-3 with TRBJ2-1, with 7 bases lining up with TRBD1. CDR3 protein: CASSAGTDVNEQFF. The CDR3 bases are TGTGCCAGCAGCGCCGGGACAGATGTCAATGAGCAGTTCTTC.